Below are 14 T cell receptor beta chains sequenced from a single sample in a study of blood T cell repertoires in COVID-19. Assay used: immunoSEQ multiplex PCR; TCRdb lists only in-frame clones, some missing. The data show approximately 90,000 clones, with 89% seen just once and 8.5% to 10% held by the top ten. The sequenced sample was peripheral blood. The receptors stem from a man in his forties or fifties with acute or convalescent COVID-19.

The chain joins TRBV21-1 to TRBJ2-7; the D segment call TRBD1 is taken from the table without a DNA check. TRBV21-1 is flagged as a pseudogene. The CDR3 contains 16 residues. The CDR3 is CASSKKGQGLHYEQYV. In nucleotides, the CDR3 is TGTGCCAGCAGCAAAAAAGGACAGGGGCTTCACTACGAGCAGTACGTC.

The V gene is TRBV10-3, the J gene TRBJ1-2; TRBD1 agrees at 7 bases. Germline assignment: CDR1 ENHRY and CDR2 SYGVKD. The V and J ends lost 9 bases and 4 bases, in that order; junction bases with no gene match: 8. This CDR3 comprises 13 residues. The CDR3 DNA reads as TGTGCCATACAGGGGCCCGAGACCTATGGCTACACCTTC. Its protein is CAIQGPETYGYTF.

The V call is TRBV19, the J call TRBJ1-6; the match to TRBD1 covers 8 bases. This CDR3 has 17 residues. Germline values: CDR1 LNHDA, CDR2 SQIVND (reference sequence). The trim removed 3 bases at V and 5 bases at J, leaving 9 bases unmatched. The CDR3 loop reads CASSMIGTGRHNSPLHF. CDR3 in DNA: TGTGCCAGTAGTATGATAGGGACAGGCCGGCATAATTCACCCCTCCACTTT.

The chain couples TRBV3-1 (or the pseudogene TRBV3-2) to TRBJ1-1; 7 nucleotides line up with TRBD1. CDR3 length equals 15 residues. Germline assignment: CDR1 LGHDT and CDR2 YNNKEL (reference sequence). Unmatched junction bases numbered 7, after V lost 1 base and J lost 5 bases. The CDR3 nucleotides are TGTGCCAGCAGCCAAGGGGGCAGGGGGGTAACTGAAGCTTTCTTT. This encodes CASSQGGRGVTEAFF.

This clone was recorded once. Other DNA sequences in this sample translate to the same CDR3. V is TRBV4-2 and J is TRBJ2-7, with TRBD2 matching 8 bases. The CDR3 consists of 17 residues. Germline V gene data show CDR1 as LGHNA and CDR2 as YNFKEQ. With V trimmed by 2 bases and J by 1 base, 10 bases remained unmatched. CDR3 protein: CASSQNLAGTGSYEQYF. The CDR3 DNA follows: TGTGCCAGCAGCCAAAACTTAGCGGGGACGGGATCCTACGAGCAGTACTTC.

The V call is TRBV3-1 (or the pseudogene TRBV3-2), the J call TRBJ2-2; 7 bases align to TRBD1. Germline V CDR1 and CDR2: LGHDT, YNNKEL (reference sequence). The V gene end was trimmed by 4 bases and the J gene end by 10 bases; junction bases not matched to a gene: 15. There are 16 residues in the CDR3. The CDR3 nucleotides read TGTGCCAGCAGCCGCCGCGACAGGGTCCCTTTAGTGGAGCTGTTTTTT. Translating it yields CASSRRDRVPLVELFF.

V and J are TRBV7-8 and TRBJ2-3; D not certain. CDR1 is SGHVS and CDR2 is FQNEAQ in the germline V gene. The CDR3 consists of 15 residues. Trimming cost V 3 bases and J 1 base, with 11 bases left between them. CDR3 bases: TGTGCCAGCAGCTTCACAAGCGTCGGCACAGATACGCAGTATTTT. Protein sequence: CASSFTSVGTDTQYF.

The J gene is TRBJ1-2, the V gene TRBV5-1, with TRBD1 as a possible D gene (5 bases). Germline-derived CDR1 and CDR2 are SGHRS and YFSETQ. CDR3 length: 13 amino acids. V was trimmed by 4 bases and J by 3 bases, leaving 10 bases between them. CDR3 nucleotide sequence: TGCGCCAGCAGCAGGGGTGGGGACTATGGCTACACCTTC. It yields the protein CASSRGGDYGYTF.

The V gene is TRBV10-3, the J gene TRBJ1-3; D is unresolved. The germline V gene encodes CDR1 ENHRY and CDR2 SYGVKD. The CDR3 contains 16 residues. The germline V and J ends were trimmed by 1 base and 0 bases, with 10 bases remaining between them. The CDR3 sequence is CAISEFSSDSGNTIYF. For the CDR3, the DNA is TGTGCCATCAGTGAGTTCAGTTCCGACTCTGGAAACACCATATATTTT.

The chain combines TRBV9 with TRBJ2-3, with 10 bases matching TRBD1. CDR1 is SGDLS and CDR2 is YYNGEE in the germline V gene. V shed 3 bases, J shed 10 bases, and the junction held 11 bases outside the gene matches. The CDR3 covers 15 residues. The CDR3 DNA follows: TGTGCCAGCAGCGGCGACAGGGGGCCGTTCCTGGCGCAGTATTTT. Protein product: CASSGDRGPFLAQYF.

The V call is TRBV6-4, the J call TRBJ2-1; 8 bases are a match to TRBD1. V shed 3 bases, J shed 9 bases, and the junction held 10 bases outside the gene matches. In germline, CDR1 is MRHNA, CDR2 SNTAGT. The CDR3 consists of 15 residues. CDR3 coding DNA: TGTGCCAGCAGTGAGAGGACAGGGCGCTTCAGTGAGCAGTTCTTC. Protein product: CASSERTGRFSEQFF.

This clone was recorded only once. The rearrangement links TRBV7-9 to TRBJ2-2, with 11 bases aligning to TRBD2. Germline CDR1 is SEHNR and CDR2 is FQNEAQ (reference sequence). The V and J ends lost 5 bases and 6 bases, in that order; junction bases with no gene match: 14. CDR3 length equals 18 residues. The CDR3 DNA reads as TGTGCCAGCAGCGCAACTAGCGGGGGTCGAGTTTGGGCCGGGGAGCTGTTTTTT. Amino acids: CASSATSGGRVWAGELFF.

The V and J genes are TRBV28 and TRBJ1-2; D gene uncertain. CDR1 is MDHEN, CDR2 SYDVKM, per germline. The CDR3 contains 10 residues. The CDR3 region has the DNA TGTGGCCTTAATACTCATGGCTACACCTTC. Translated, it gives CGLNTHGYTF.

The V call is TRBV9, the J call TRBJ1-5; D gene unclear. This CDR3 contains 14 residues. V was pared by 5 bases and J by 5 bases, with 14 bases between. CDR1 is SGDLS, CDR2 YYNGEE, per germline. The CDR3 nucleotides are TGTGCCAGCAGTTACCGGGAAAGCGATCAGCCCCAGCATTTT. The encoded protein is CASSYRESDQPQHF. The full variable domain, with the rest looked up from reference TRBV9 and TRBJ1-5, is DSGVTQTPKHLITATGQRVTLRCSPRSGDLSVYWYQQSLDQGLQFLIQYYNGEERAKGNILERFSAQQFPDLHSELNLSSLELGDSALYFCASSYRESDQPQHFGDGTRLSIL.